This passage covers 7 T cell receptor beta chains from one sample sequenced in a study of human T cells and chemical hapten exposure. From the RACE reads, TCRdb called clonotypes with MiXCR, one entry per CDR3 protein. The table has more than 50,000 distinct CDR3 sequences, 6.7% seen once. Time point noted: pre-sensitization, week 0. Treatment described: therapeutic diphenylcyclopropenone sensitization with weekly scalp DPC. Sequencing was performed on whole blood, taken in connection with sensitization to the hapten diphenylcyclopropenone (DPC). All receptors come from a woman in her twenties or thirties with alopecia areata. Some clones in this sample may be carry-over from other donors' samples.

This clonotype was observed at least ten times. V gene TRBV20-1 combines with J gene TRBJ2-3; tentative D call: TRBD1 (6 bases). Germline CDR1 reads DFQATT; CDR2 reads SNEGSKA (reference sequence). The CDR3 runs to 14 residues. Deletions cut 5 bases from V and 4 bases from J, with 16 bases between. The CDR3 DNA reads TGCAGTGCTTGGGGGCCAGGGAACCCAGATACGCAGTATTTT. Translating gives CSAWGPGNPDTQYF.

This clonotype showed up many times. As DNA, the CDR3 is TGTGCCAGCAGTGAGAGCCCGGGACAGGGATACAATGAGCAGTTCTTC. This codes for CASSESPGQGYNEQFF. The V gene is TRBV6-4, the J gene TRBJ2-1; 9 bases match TRBD1. CDR3 size: 16 residues. Germline CDR1 is MRHNA and CDR2 is SNTAGT. V trimming: 3 bases; J trimming: 4 bases; junction bases outside the gene matches: 7.

The chain recombines TRBV5-6 with TRBJ1-1; a weak D match, TRBD1 (6 bases). V dropped 2 bases and J dropped 3 bases, with 14 bases sitting between them. The CDR3 is 15 amino acids. Germline V gene sequence: CDR1 SGHDT, CDR2 YYEEEE. The CDR3 sequence: CASSFLAGAYTEAFF. CDR3 DNA: TGTGCCAGCAGCTTTCTGGCAGGGGCATACACTGAAGCTTTCTTT.

This clonotype was seen repeatedly, ten times or more. This chain joins TRBV7-8 and TRBJ2-6, with D possibly being TRBD1 (6 bases). Trimming removed 6 bases at V and 4 bases at J, with 19 bases between. There are 17 residues in the CDR3. Germline V lookup: CDR1 SGHVS, CDR2 FQNEAQ. The CDR3 DNA reads as TGTGCCAGCAGACTAGGACAGACACTGCTGGGGGCCAACGTCCTGACTTTC. Amino acids: CASRLGQTLLGANVLTF. The full variable domain, rest sourced from reference TRBV7-8 and TRBJ2-6, is GAGVSQSPRYKVAKRGQDVALRCDPISGHVSLFWYQQALGQGPEFLTYFQNEAQLDKSGLPSDRFFAERPEGSVSTLKIQRTQQEDSAVYLCASRLGQTLLGANVLTFGAGSRLTVL.

This clonotype was seen ten or more times. The V gene is TRBV9, the J gene TRBJ1-3; D perhaps matches TRBD1 (6 bases). V was trimmed by 0 bases and J by 8 bases, leaving 18 bases between them. The CDR3 contains 16 residues. CDR1 and CDR2 from the germline V gene are SGDLS and YYNGEE. The CDR3 coding sequence is TGTGCCAGCAGCGTAGATCTGGCAGGAAAGGGGGACACCATATATTTT. Its protein product is CASSVDLAGKGDTIYF. The full variable domain, in which reference TRBV9 and TRBJ1-3 provide the parts outside the CDR3, is DSGVTQTPKHLITATGQRVTLRCSPRSGDLSVYWYQQSLDQGLQFLIQYYNGEERAKGNILERFSAQQFPDLHSELNLSSLELGDSALYFCASSVDLAGKGDTIYFGEGSWLTVV.

Ten or more counts support this clonotype. The CDR3 is CASSLEQRNTIYF. In DNA, the CDR3 is TGCGCCAGCAGCTTGGAACAGAGAAACACCATATATTTT. The rearrangement links TRBV5-1 to TRBJ1-3, with D unclear. The V end lost 0 bases, the J end lost 5 bases, and 6 bases lay between the germline ends. CDR3 length equals 13 residues. CDR1 SGHRS and CDR2 YFSETQ come from the germline V gene.

The CDR3 here is CASSYFQGGYTF. DNA for the CDR3: TGTGCCAGCAGTTACTTCCAGGGGGGCTACACCTTC. The genes are TRBV6-5 and TRBJ1-2; TRBD1 is a possible D gene (6 bases). Trimming removed 1 base at V and 8 bases at J, with 8 bases between. Germline V gene sequence: CDR1 MNHEY, CDR2 SVGAGI. The CDR3 covers 12 residues.